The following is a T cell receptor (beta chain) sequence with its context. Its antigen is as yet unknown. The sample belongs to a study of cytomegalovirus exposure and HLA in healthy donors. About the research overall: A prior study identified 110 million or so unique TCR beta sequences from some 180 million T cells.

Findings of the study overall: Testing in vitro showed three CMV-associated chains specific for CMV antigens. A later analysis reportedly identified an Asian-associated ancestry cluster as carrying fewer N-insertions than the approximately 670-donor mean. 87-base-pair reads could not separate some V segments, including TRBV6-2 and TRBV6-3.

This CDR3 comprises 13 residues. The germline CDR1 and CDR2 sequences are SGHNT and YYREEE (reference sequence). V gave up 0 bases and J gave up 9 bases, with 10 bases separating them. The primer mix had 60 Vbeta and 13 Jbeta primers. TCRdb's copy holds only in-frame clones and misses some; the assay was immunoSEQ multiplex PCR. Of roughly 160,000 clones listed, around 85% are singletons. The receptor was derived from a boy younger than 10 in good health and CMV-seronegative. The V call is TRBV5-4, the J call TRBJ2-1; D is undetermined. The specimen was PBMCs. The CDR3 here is CASSLERVFEQFF. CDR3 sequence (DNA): TGTGCCAGCAGCTTGGAACGGGTATTTGAGCAGTTCTTC.